Shown below are 15 T cell receptor beta chains from a single sample sequenced in a study of T cell repertoires in cytomegalovirus infection. TCRdb reanalysed the reads using MiXCR and keeps one entry per CDR3 protein. The sample lists approximately 74,000 distinct CDR3 sequences; about 37% were seen once. Their recognized antigens are unknown. Sequencing used CD8+ T cells from cultured PBMCs, obtained from culture after CMV antigen stimulation. These receptors were taken from a human donor in good health (CMV status not recorded). Some clones in this sample may be carry-over from other donors' samples.

This chain links TRBV19 with TRBJ2-5; D is possibly TRBD2 (7 bases). The CDR3 sequence is 15 residues long. CDR1 and CDR2 (germline): LNHDA, SQIVND (reference sequence). V was clipped by 7 bases and J by 1 base, with 16 bases between them. Written as DNA, the CDR3 is TGTGCCAGTAATCTAGGGGGGGGACCCCAAGAGACCCAGTACTTC. It specifies CASNLGGGPQETQYF.

The table lists this clonotype with a few counts. The chain couples TRBV6-2 or TRBV6-3 to TRBJ2-3; 10 nucleotides align to TRBD2. There are 18 residues in the CDR3. The V and J ends lost 2 bases and 1 base, in that order; junction bases with no gene match: 9. From germline, CDR1 is MNHEY and CDR2 SVGEGT. CDR3 in amino acids: CASSYPALAGAGTDTQYF. Here the CDR3 DNA reads TGTGCCAGCAGTTACCCGGCGCTAGCGGGGGCTGGCACAGATACGCAGTATTTT.

This clonotype was seen a handful of times. This chain links TRBV7-8 with TRBJ1-4; 7 bases align to TRBD1. V was clipped by 2 bases and J by 11 bases; unmatched bases: 20. Looked up from germline, CDR1 is SGHVS and CDR2 is FQNEAQ. The CDR3 covers 18 residues. CDR3 sequence (DNA): TGTGCCAGCAGCTTACAGCCCCCAGGGGGGACGGCGAAGGAGAAACTGTTTTTT. Protein: CASSLQPPGGTAKEKLFF.

The chain links TRBV7-8 to TRBJ1-1, with 7 bases identical to TRBD1. The CDR3 runs 14 residues. Germline V lookup: CDR1 SGHVS, CDR2 FQNEAQ. J gave up 2 bases and V 4 bases, and 4 bases lay outside the gene matches. The CDR3 sequence is CASSSGGRNTEAFF. In nucleotides, the CDR3 is TGTGCCAGCAGCTCAGGGGGGAGAAACACTGAAGCTTTCTTT.

The V gene is TRBV20-1, the J gene TRBJ2-1; tentatively, D is TRBD1 or TRBD2 (6 bases each). The CDR3 extends over 14 amino acids. CDR1 and CDR2 from the germline V gene are DFQATT and SNEGSKA (reference sequence). The germline V and J ends were trimmed by 1 base and 7 bases, with 14 bases remaining between them. CDR3 in amino acids: CSARGGALMNEQFF. The CDR3 DNA is TGCAGTGCTAGAGGGGGGGCGCTTATGAATGAGCAGTTCTTC.

The genes are TRBV4-2 and TRBJ2-7, with D perhaps TRBD1 (6 bases). The V gene lost 6 bases and the J gene lost 0 bases, with 9 bases spanning the gap. Germline V gene lookup returns CDR1 LGHNA and CDR2 YNFKEQ. The CDR3 has 13 residues. The CDR3 DNA is TGTGCCAGCAGAGGGGACAACTCCTACGAGCAGTACTTC. Translated: CASRGDNSYEQYF.

This sequence joins TRBV4-3 and TRBJ2-3; TRBD2 is a possible D gene (5 bases). V was pared by 3 bases and J by 6 bases, with 7 bases between. The germline V gene encodes CDR1 LGHNA and CDR2 YSLEER. The CDR3 covers 12 residues. CDR3 DNA: TGCGCCAGCAGCCACCCGGGGGATACGCAGTATTTT. It encodes CASSHPGDTQYF.

This clonotype was seen at least ten times. This chain links TRBV7-2 with TRBJ1-2; the D is unclear. The V gene's germline CDR1 is SGHTA and CDR2 FQGNSA. The CDR3 is made up of 14 amino acids. V was clipped by 5 bases and J by 0 bases, with 10 bases between them. CDR3 loop: CASSAGFPNYGYTF. The CDR3 coding sequence is TGTGCCAGCAGCGCCGGGTTCCCTAACTATGGCTACACCTTC.

This clonotype was observed a few times. The gene calls are TRBV10-2 and TRBJ2-5; 7 positions agree with TRBD1. Germline V gives CDR1 WSHSY, CDR2 SAAADI. V dropped 6 bases and J dropped 5; count of bases not matched to a gene: 3. The CDR3 loop spans 12 amino acids. CDR3 sequence: CASRQGQETQYF. For the CDR3, the DNA is TGCGCCAGCAGACAGGGACAGGAGACCCAGTACTTC.

This chain connects TRBV5-6 to TRBJ1-3, with D maybe TRBD1 (5 bases). Germline CDR1 SGHDT, CDR2 YYEEEE. The CDR3 sequence is 15 residues long. V was cut by 0 bases and J by 0 bases, with 7 bases left in between. CDR3 nucleotides: TGTGCCAGCAGCTTGGCAGGGTTCTCTGGAAACACCATATATTTT. Translated, it gives CASSLAGFSGNTIYF.

The CDR3 spells CASSQTTGTGTFPQHF. The CDR3 DNA reads as TGTGCCAGCAGCCAAACCACCGGGACAGGGACTTTTCCCCAGCATTTT. J is TRBJ1-5 and V is TRBV4-2; 9 nucleotides match TRBD1. The CDR3 is 16 residues long. The junction had 12 bases not matched to a gene; V was cut back by 2 bases and J by 10 bases. CDR1 LGHNA and CDR2 YNFKEQ come from the germline V gene.

V gene TRBV6-1 combines with J gene TRBJ2-1; no reliable D call. The germline V gene has CDR1 MNHNS and CDR2 SASEGT. Trimming removed 1 base from V and 0 bases from J, with 7 bases in between. CDR3 size: 15 residues. CDR3 loop: CASSEDTPSYNEQFF. For the CDR3, the DNA is TGTGCCAGCAGTGAAGATACTCCCTCCTACAATGAGCAGTTCTTC.

The V call is TRBV20-1, the J call TRBJ1-6; D perhaps matches TRBD1 (5 bases). This CDR3 spans 13 amino acids. V dropped 3 bases and J dropped 9 bases, with 12 bases sitting between them. Germline V lookup: CDR1 DFQATT, CDR2 SNEGSKA (reference sequence). The CDR3 reads CSASFGGVSPLHF. The CDR3 coding sequence is TGCAGTGCTAGTTTTGGGGGTGTTTCACCCCTCCACTTT.

The CDR3 region is CASSLEGQKIQPQHF. The DNA of the CDR3 is TGTGCCAGCAGCTTAGAAGGGCAGAAAATCCAGCCCCAGCATTTT. The chain uses TRBV11-2 and TRBJ1-5; D is uncertain. V gave up 0 bases and J gave up 7 bases, with 13 bases separating them. Germline V gene sequence: CDR1 SGHAT, CDR2 FQNNGV. This CDR3 is built from 15 residues.

The chain employs TRBV7-9 and TRBJ1-1; D ambiguous. The V gene lost 5 bases and the J gene lost 4 bases, with 17 bases spanning the gap. Germline CDR1 reads SEHNR; CDR2 reads FQNEAQ (reference sequence). This CDR3 comprises 15 residues. CDR3 DNA: TGTGCCAGCAGCGGACGGACGGAGAGGGCCACTGAAGCTTTCTTT. This gives the protein CASSGRTERATEAFF.